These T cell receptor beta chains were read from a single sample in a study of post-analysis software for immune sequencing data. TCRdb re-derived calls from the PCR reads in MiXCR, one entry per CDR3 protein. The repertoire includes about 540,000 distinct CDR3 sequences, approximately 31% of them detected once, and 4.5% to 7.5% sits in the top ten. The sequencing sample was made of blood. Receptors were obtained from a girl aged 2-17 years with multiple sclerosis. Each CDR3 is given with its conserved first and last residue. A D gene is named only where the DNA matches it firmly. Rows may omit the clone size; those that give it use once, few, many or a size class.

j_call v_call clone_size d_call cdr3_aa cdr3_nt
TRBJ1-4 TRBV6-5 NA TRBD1 CASRKDRVSEKLFF TGTGCCAGCAGAAAGGACAGGGTATCCGAAAAACTGTTTTTT
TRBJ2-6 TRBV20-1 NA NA CSARVGSREAYSGANVLTF TGCAGTGCTAGAGTAGGGTCTAGGGAGGCCTACTCTGGGGCCAACGTCCTGACTTTC
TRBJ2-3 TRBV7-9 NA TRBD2 CASSFGTSGPSTDTQYF TGTGCCAGCAGCTTTGGGACTAGCGGGCCTAGCACAGATACGCAGTATTTT
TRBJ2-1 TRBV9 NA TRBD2 CAGSAQGVRGTEQFF TGTGCCGGCAGCGCCCAGGGTGTGCGGGGGACTGAGCAGTTCTTC
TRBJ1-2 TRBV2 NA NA CASRAGSAGYGYTF TGTGCCAGCAGAGCCGGGTCAGCGGGCTATGGCTACACCTTC
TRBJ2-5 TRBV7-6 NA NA CASSPVEGTQYF TGTGCCAGCAGCCCCGTCGAGGGGACCCAGTACTTC
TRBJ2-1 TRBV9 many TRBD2 CASSFQSGGRGEQFF TGTGCCAGCAGCTTCCAAAGCGGGGGACGTGGTGAGCAGTTCTTC
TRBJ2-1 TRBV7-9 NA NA CASSLDPGHSYNEQFF TGTGCCAGCAGCTTAGACCCGGGGCACTCCTACAATGAGCAGTTCTTC
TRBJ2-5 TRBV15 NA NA CATSRDPQNQKETQYF TGTGCCACCAGCAGAGATCCCCAAAACCAAAAAGAGACCCAGTACTTC
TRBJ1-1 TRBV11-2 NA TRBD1 CASSTTGGTLKAFF TGTGCCAGCAGCACAACAGGGGGCACCCTGAAGGCTTTCTTT
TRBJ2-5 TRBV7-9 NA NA CASRDQQETQYF TGTGCCAGCAGGGACCAACAAGAGACCCAGTACTTC
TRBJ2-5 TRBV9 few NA CASSTVGRIQETQYF TGTGCCAGCAGCACGGTGGGGCGGATACAAGAGACCCAGTACTTC
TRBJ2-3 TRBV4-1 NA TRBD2 CASSQVSSGGSYTQYF TGCGCCAGCAGCCAAGTATCCAGCGGGGGGTCATATACGCAGTATTTT
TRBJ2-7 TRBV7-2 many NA CASSLEGVSYEQYF TGTGCCAGCAGCTTAGAAGGGGTCTCCTACGAGCAGTACTTC
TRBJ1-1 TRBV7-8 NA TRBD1 CASSSDRGFTEAFF TGTGCCAGCAGCTCCGACAGGGGGTTCACTGAAGCTTTCTTT
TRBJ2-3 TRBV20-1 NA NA CSARDNQEASTDTQYF TGCAGTGCTAGAGACAACCAGGAAGCTAGCACAGATACGCAGTATTTT
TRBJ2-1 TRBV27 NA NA CASSLMGDEQFF TGTGCCAGCAGTTTGATGGGCGATGAGCAGTTCTTC
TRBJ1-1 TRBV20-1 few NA CSARERGTTNTEAFF TGCAGTGCTAGAGAGAGGGGGACTACGAACACTGAAGCTTTCTTT
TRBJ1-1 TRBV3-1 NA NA CASSQGRAAEAFF TGTGCCAGCAGCCAAGGTCGGGCAGCGGAAGCTTTCTTT
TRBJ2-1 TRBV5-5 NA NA CASSLAVAFSYNEQFF TGTGCCAGCAGCTTGGCAGTAGCGTTCTCCTACAATGAGCAGTTCTTC
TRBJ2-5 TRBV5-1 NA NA CASSRWQSVQETQYF TGCGCCAGCAGCCGATGGCAGAGCGTACAAGAGACCCAGTACTTC
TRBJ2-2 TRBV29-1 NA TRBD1 CSVSSPGQGAPMNTGELFF TGCAGCGTTTCATCCCCGGGACAGGGGGCGCCTATGAACACCGGGGAGCTGTTTTTT
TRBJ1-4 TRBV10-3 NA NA CATKPPGRDEKLFF TGTGCCACCAAACCTCCAGGGCGGGATGAAAAACTGTTTTTT
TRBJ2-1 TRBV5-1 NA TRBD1 CASSYRDRAYNEQFF TGCGCCAGCAGCTACCGGGACAGAGCTTACAATGAGCAGTTCTTC
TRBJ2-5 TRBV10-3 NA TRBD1 CASGSGTGLVLKETQYF TGTGCATCAGGGTCTGGGACAGGGTTGGTTCTAAAAGAGACCCAGTACTTC
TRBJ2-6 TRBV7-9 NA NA CASSHRTSGANVLTF TGTGCCAGCAGCCATAGGACCTCTGGGGCCAACGTCCTGACTTTC
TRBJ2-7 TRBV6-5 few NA CASSRGEDEQYF TGTGCCAGCAGCCGAGGTGAAGACGAGCAGTACTTC
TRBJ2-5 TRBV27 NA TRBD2 CASSSRDSGGQETQYF TGTGCCAGCAGTTCCCGAGATAGCGGGGGGCAAGAGACCCAGTACTTC
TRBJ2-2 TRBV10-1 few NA CASSDIMSGELFF TGCGCCAGCAGTGATATTATGTCCGGGGAGCTGTTTTTT
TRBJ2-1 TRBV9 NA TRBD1 CASSPGQEGEQFF TGTGCCAGCAGCCCGGGACAGGAGGGTGAGCAGTTCTTC
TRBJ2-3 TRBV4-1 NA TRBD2 CASSQKSGLVGTDTQYF TGCGCCAGCAGCCAAAAAAGCGGACTAGTTGGTACAGATACGCAGTATTTT
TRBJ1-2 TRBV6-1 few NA CASSRGVYGYTF TGTGCCAGCAGTCGGGGAGTCTATGGCTACACCTTC
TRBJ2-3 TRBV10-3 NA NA CATLGAWGDTQYF TGTGCCACCTTGGGGGCGTGGGGAGATACGCAGTATTTT
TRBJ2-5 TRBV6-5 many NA CASSYGVLKGTQYF TGTGCCAGCAGTTACGGGGTCCTGAAGGGGACCCAGTACTTC
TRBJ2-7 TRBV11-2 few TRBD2 CASSYGTSGEREQYF TGTGCCAGCAGCTACGGGACTAGCGGGGAGAGGGAGCAGTACTTC
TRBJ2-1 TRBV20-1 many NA CSASPGVVYNEQFF TGCAGTGCTTCGCCGGGGGTGGTCTACAATGAGCAGTTCTTC
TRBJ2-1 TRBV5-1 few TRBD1 CASSPRDRNNEQFF TGCGCCAGCAGCCCCCGGGACAGGAATAATGAGCAGTTCTTC
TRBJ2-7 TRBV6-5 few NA CASGQNYEQYF TGTGCCAGTGGACAGAACTACGAGCAGTACTTC
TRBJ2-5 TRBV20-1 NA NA CSALQAQVQETQYF TGCAGTGCTCTCCAGGCCCAGGTCCAAGAGACCCAGTACTTC
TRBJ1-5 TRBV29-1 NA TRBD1 CSVGQGANQPQHF TGCAGCGTTGGACAGGGGGCAAATCAGCCCCAGCATTTT
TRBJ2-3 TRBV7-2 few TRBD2 CASSFWTSGAGDTQYF TGTGCCAGCAGCTTTTGGACTAGCGGGGCGGGAGATACGCAGTATTTT
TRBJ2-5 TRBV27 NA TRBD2 CASSSLRVLAGAREQYF TGTGCCAGCAGCTCCCTAAGGGTGCTAGCGGGGGCGAGGGAGCAGTACTTC
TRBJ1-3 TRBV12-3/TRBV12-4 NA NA CASSSLRVGSGNTIYF TGTGCCAGCAGTTCCCTGAGAGTTGGCTCTGGAAACACCATATATTTT
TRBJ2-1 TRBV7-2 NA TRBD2 CASSLIGTSPFDEQFF TGTGCCAGCAGCTTAATCGGGACTAGCCCATTCGATGAGCAGTTCTTC
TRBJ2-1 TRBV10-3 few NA CAIRGSNGRQRNEQFF TGTGCCATCAGGGGTTCAAACGGTAGACAGAGGAATGAGCAGTTCTTC
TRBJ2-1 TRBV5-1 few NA CASSPTDFSYNEQFF TGCGCCAGCAGCCCGACAGATTTCTCCTACAATGAGCAGTTCTTC
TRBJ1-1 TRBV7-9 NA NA CASSWTPQTGNRAEAFF TGTGCCAGCAGCTGGACGCCGCAGACGGGGAATAGGGCTGAAGCTTTCTTT
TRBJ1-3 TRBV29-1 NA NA CSASPAEDTIYF TGCAGCGCCTCCCCCGCGGAGGACACCATATATTTT
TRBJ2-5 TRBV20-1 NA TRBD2 CSARAPSGGAGETQYF TGCAGTGCTAGAGCTCCCAGCGGGGGGGCCGGAGAGACCCAGTACTTC
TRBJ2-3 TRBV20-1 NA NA CSARGVGGPTDTQYF TGCAGTGCTAGAGGGGTGGGGGGGCCGACAGATACGCAGTATTTT
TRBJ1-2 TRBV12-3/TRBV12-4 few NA CASSPSRGANYGYTF TGTGCCAGCAGTCCCTCACGGGGAGCTAACTATGGCTACACCTTC
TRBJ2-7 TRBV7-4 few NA CASSLLALSNYEQYF TGTGCCAGCAGTCTACTAGCCCTATCGAACTACGAGCAGTACTTC
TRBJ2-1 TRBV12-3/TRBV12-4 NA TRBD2 CASINLGLAGGYKEQFF TGTGCCAGCATCAATTTGGGGCTAGCGGGGGGCTACAAGGAGCAGTTCTTC